This passage covers 9 T cell receptor beta chains from one sample sequenced in a study of blood T cell repertoires in COVID-19. Sequencing was performed with immunoSEQ multiplex PCR; in TCRdb, only in-frame clones are kept and a portion is missing. The sample holds about 310,000 clones, roughly 91% seen once. The sample comprised PBMCs or T cells enriched from blood (not recorded which). These receptors were collected from a woman aged 25-40 years who had recovered from COVID-19.

Of note for this clone: This sample also contains other DNA sequences that code for the same CDR3. The chain recombines TRBV18 with TRBJ1-4; D ambiguous. V lost 6 bases to trimming and J lost 7 bases, with 15 bases between them. From germline, CDR1 is KGHSH and CDR2 LQKENI. The CDR3 runs to 14 residues. CDR3 in amino acids: CASSPSGVGEKLFF. CDR3 sequence (DNA): TGTGCCAGCTCCCCCTCGGGTGTAGGTGAAAAACTGTTTTTT.

The chain uses TRBV11-2 and TRBJ2-7, with 9 bases fitting TRBD2. This CDR3 is 15 amino acids long. Per the germline V gene, CDR1 is SGHAT and CDR2 is FQNNGV. With 2 bases clipped from V and 7 bases from J, the junction kept 9 bases outside the gene matches. CDR3 coding DNA: TGTGCCAGCAGCTTAAAGTCTAGCGGGATTCGAGAGCAGTACTTC. It encodes CASSLKSSGIREQYF.

The chain recombines TRBV9 with TRBJ2-5, with a weak D call TRBD2 (5 bases). Germline loops: CDR1 SGDLS, CDR2 YYNGEE. V was trimmed by 0 bases and J by 5 bases, leaving 17 bases between them. The CDR3 spans 16 residues. CDR3 residues: CASSVGGSALRETQYF. The CDR3 bases are TGTGCCAGCAGCGTAGGGGGTAGCGCCCTCCGGGAGACCCAGTACTTC.

This clone was found a few times. The genes are TRBV7-9 and TRBJ2-1; no clear D. Germline V gene lookup returns CDR1 SEHNR and CDR2 FQNEAQ (reference sequence). The CDR3 consists of 14 residues. In DNA, the CDR3 is TGTGCGACCAACCGGGTCCTCGAGGTGAATGAGCAGTTCTTC. This translates into CATNRVLEVNEQFF. Looking up the rest from reference TRBV7-9 and TRBJ2-1 gives the full variable domain: DTGVSQNPRHKITKRGQNVTFRCDPISEHNRLYWYRQTLGQGPEFLTYFQNEAQLEKSRLLSDRFSAERPKGSFSTLEIQRTEQGDSAMYLCATNRVLEVNEQFFGPGTRLTVL.

The rearrangement uses TRBV7-6 and TRBJ1-6; weak D call: TRBD1 (5 bases). This CDR3 contains 13 residues. Trimming left V 1 base short and J 10 bases short, with 8 bases between. Germline CDR1 reads SGHVS; CDR2 reads FNYEAQ. The chain's CDR3 is CASSLGQKSPLHF. Here the CDR3 DNA reads TGTGCCAGCAGCTTAGGACAGAAATCACCCCTCCACTTT.

For this clone: Additional DNA sequences in this sample encode the identical CDR3. The chain carries TRBV27 and TRBJ2-7; no firm D call. V was clipped by 4 bases and J by 2 bases, with 3 bases between them. There are 11 residues in the CDR3. Germline-derived CDR1 and CDR2 are MNHEY and SMNVEV (reference sequence). CDR3 in DNA: TGTGCCAGCAGTTCCGCCTACGAGCAGTACTTC. Its translation is CASSSAYEQYF.

The gene calls are TRBV5-5 and TRBJ1-3, with D perhaps matching TRBD1 (6 bases). Germline V gene data show CDR1 as SGHKS and CDR2 as YYEKEE (reference sequence). With 2 bases removed from V and 4 bases from J, the gap between germline ends came to 19 bases. The CDR3 extends over 17 amino acids. CDR3 nucleotides: TGTGCCAGCAGCTTTGGAGACAGGTTCTTTCCGGGAAACACCATATATTTT. Its protein is CASSFGDRFFPGNTIYF.

The rearrangement links TRBV4-1 to TRBJ2-7; TRBD2 agrees at 9 bases. The CDR3 spans 18 residues. Germline values: CDR1 MGHRA, CDR2 YSYEKL. Trimming took 4 bases from V and 2 from J; bases not matched to a gene: 15. CDR3 DNA sequence: TGCGCCAGCAGCCCCCCTTTCCACCCGGGACTAGCCGCCTACGAGCAGTACTTC. This gives the protein CASSPPFHPGLAAYEQYF.

This chain joins TRBV20-1 and TRBJ2-3; D gene ambiguous. V lost 6 bases and J 6 bases, leaving 10 bases between the germline ends. The CDR3 contains 11 residues. Looked up from germline, CDR1 is DFQATT and CDR2 is SNEGSKA (reference sequence). CDR3 DNA sequence: TGCAGTGCCCGTCCCAGGGATACGCAGTATTTT. Protein product: CSARPRDTQYF.